The clone carrying this TCR beta chain was recorded a few times. Its antigen is still unknown. This CDR3 spans 14 amino acids. Germline V gives CDR1 MNHNS, CDR2 SASEGT. The V gene lost 1 base and the J gene lost 5 bases, with 11 bases spanning the gap. Prepared libraries of TCR beta cDNA carried unique molecular identifiers. The authors obtained some 500,000 cDNA molecules from roughly 1.1 to 9.2 million T cells. TCRdb ran MiXCR on the PCR reads and lists one entry per CDR3 protein. Counted here are 600,000 to 700,000 distinct CDR3 sequences, approximately 59% occurring once; the ten biggest clones make up around 11%. This sample stems from a study of post-analysis software for immune sequencing data. Findings and limits, study-wide: Several TRBV segments (TRBV5-6, TRBV5-1 and TRBV20-1 among them) occurred more frequently in patients than in controls.

The origin of this receptor is a girl under 10 years old with multiple sclerosis. The specimen sequenced was blood. The chain joins TRBV6-1 to TRBJ2-5, with D possibly being TRBD1 or TRBD2 (6 bases each). The CDR3 DNA reads as TGTGCCAGCAGTGAAGTGGGGGGCTTGGAGACCCAGTACTTC. Translation: CASSEVGGLETQYF.